The source of this T cell receptor (beta chain) is a study of tissue T cells after allogeneic stem cell transplantation. Germline CDR1 and CDR2: SGHKS and YYEKEE (reference sequence). The ends were cut back, 1 base at V and 2 bases at J, with 10 bases in the middle. There are 14 residues in the CDR3. The assay was immunoSEQ multiplex PCR, and TCRdb's table has in-frame clones only and misses some. The profile shows around 2,800 clones, around 62% of them singletons. This clone was observed a handful of times. Enrolled prospectively were adult allogeneic hematopoietic cell transplant recipients whose graft-versus-host disease was steroid-refractory.

The origin of this receptor is a male patient older than 55 with steroid-refractory graft-versus-host disease after an allogeneic stem cell transplant. A subset of T cells may come from the graft donor. The gene calls are TRBV5-5 and TRBJ2-7; the D gene is possibly TRBD1 (6 bases). Here the sequenced sample was ascending colon tissue, taken at autopsy. Here the CDR3 DNA reads TGTGCCAGCAGCTTGTGGGACACCACCTACGAGCAGTACTTC. Amino acid sequence: CASSLWDTTYEQYF.